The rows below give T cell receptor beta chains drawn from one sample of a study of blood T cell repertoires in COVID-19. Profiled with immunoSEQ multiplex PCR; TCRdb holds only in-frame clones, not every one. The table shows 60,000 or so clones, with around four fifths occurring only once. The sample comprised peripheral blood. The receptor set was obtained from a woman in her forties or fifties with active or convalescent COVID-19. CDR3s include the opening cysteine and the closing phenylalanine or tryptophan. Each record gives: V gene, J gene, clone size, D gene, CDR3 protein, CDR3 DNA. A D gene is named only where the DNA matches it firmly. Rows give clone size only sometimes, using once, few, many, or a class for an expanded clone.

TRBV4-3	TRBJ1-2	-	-	CASSQDQGPYGYTF	TGCGCCAGCAGCCAAGATCAGGGGCCCTATGGCTACACCTTC
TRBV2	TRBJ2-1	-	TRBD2	CASSKGRDEQFF	TGTGCCAGCAGCAAAGGGAGGGATGAGCAGTTCTTC
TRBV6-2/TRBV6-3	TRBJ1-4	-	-	CASSPGIQLFF	TGTGCCAGCAGTCCGGGAATTCAACTGTTTTTT
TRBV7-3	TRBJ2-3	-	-	CASSLVDESPQYF	TGTGCCAGCAGCTTGGTCGATGAGAGTCCGCAGTATTTT
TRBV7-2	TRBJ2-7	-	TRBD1	CASSLNRGPYEQYF	TGTGCCAGCAGCTTAAACAGGGGGCCCTACGAGCAGTACTTC
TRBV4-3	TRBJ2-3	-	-	CASSQDKHRGDTQYF	TGCGCCAGCAGCCAAGACAAGCACCGGGGGGATACGCAGTATTTT
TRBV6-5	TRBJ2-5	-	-	CASTKGLGWGTQYF	TGTGCCAGCACCAAGGGGCTAGGCTGGGGGACCCAGTACTTC
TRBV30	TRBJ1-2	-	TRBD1	CAWRATGGSDGYTF	TGTGCCTGGAGAGCGACAGGGGGAAGTGATGGCTACACCTTC
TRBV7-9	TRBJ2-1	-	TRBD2	CASSFLTSGHNEQFF	TGTGCCAGCAGCTTTTTAACTAGCGGCCACAATGAGCAGTTCTTC
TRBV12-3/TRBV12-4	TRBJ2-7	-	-	CASNNIEGGEQYF	TGTGCCAGCAATAACATAGAAGGGGGCGAGCAGTACTTC
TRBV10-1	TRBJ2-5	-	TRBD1	CASSESGDWGFTGVVGSQYF	TGCGCCAGCAGTGAGTCGGGGGATTGGGGCTTCACAGGGGTCGTTGGTTCCCAGTACTTC
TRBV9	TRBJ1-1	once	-	CASSVDRLRDTEAFF	TGTGCCAGCAGCGTAGATCGTCTCCGGGACACTGAAGCTTTCTTT
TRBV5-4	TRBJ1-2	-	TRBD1	CASSIGTGGWGDYGYTF	TGTGCCAGCAGCATAGGGACAGGGGGCTGGGGGGACTATGGCTACACCTTC
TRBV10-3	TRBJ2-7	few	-	CAISDLDEQYF	TGTGCCATCAGTGATCTAGACGAGCAGTACTTC
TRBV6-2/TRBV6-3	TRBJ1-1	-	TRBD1	CASSYSRTGAFF	TGTGCCAGCAGTTACTCGCGGACAGGAGCTTTCTTT
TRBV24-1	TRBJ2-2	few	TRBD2	CATSDLPASGRLPLNTGELFF	TGTGCCACCAGTGATTTACCCGCTAGCGGGAGACTACCACTAAACACCGGGGAGCTGTTTTTT
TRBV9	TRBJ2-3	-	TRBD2	CASSVVTSGRVDTQYF	TGTGCCAGCAGCGTAGTTACTAGCGGGAGGGTCGATACGCAGTATTTT
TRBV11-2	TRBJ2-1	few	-	CASSLDRGTRNNEQFF	TGTGCCAGCAGCTTAGATAGGGGGACAAGAAACAATGAGCAGTTCTTC
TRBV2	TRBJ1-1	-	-	CASSGTGLNTEAFF	TGTGCCAGCAGTGGTACAGGGCTGAACACTGAAGCTTTCTTT
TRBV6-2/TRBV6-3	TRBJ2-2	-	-	CASSYSRGTGELFF	TGTGCCAGCAGTTACTCCCGGGGCACCGGGGAGCTGTTTTTT
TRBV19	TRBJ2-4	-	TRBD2	CASSGTSWKDNIQYF	TGTGCCAGTAGTGGGACTAGTTGGAAGGACAACATTCAGTACTTC
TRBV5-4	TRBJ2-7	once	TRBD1	CASSWTGAYEQYF	TGTGCCAGCAGCTGGACAGGGGCCTACGAGCAGTACTTC
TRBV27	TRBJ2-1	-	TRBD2	CASSFTRLAGNEQFF	TGTGCCAGCAGTTTTACGAGACTAGCGGGGAATGAGCAGTTCTTC
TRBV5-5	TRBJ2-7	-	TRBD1	CASNRAPGQGRYEQYF	TGTGCCAGCAACAGAGCACCGGGACAGGGGAGGTACGAGCAGTACTTC
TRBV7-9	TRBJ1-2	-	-	CASSRGAPNGYTF	TGTGCCAGCAGCCGGGGGGCCCCTAATGGCTACACCTTC
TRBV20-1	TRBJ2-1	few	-	CSASRPGDNEQFF	TGCAGTGCTAGTAGGCCGGGGGACAATGAGCAGTTCTTC
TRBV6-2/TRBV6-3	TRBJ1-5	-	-	CASSYSGYGNQPQHF	TGTGCCAGCAGTTACTCTGGTTACGGGAATCAGCCCCAGCATTTT
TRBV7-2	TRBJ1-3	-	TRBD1	CASSAGTGGNTIYF	TGTGCCAGCAGCGCAGGGACAGGGGGAAACACCATATATTTT
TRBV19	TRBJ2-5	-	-	CASSMDYRGPGGETQYF	TGTGCCAGTAGTATGGACTACAGGGGCCCTGGAGGTGAGACCCAGTACTTC
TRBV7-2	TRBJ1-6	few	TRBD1	CASSFDRDSPLHF	TGTGCCAGCAGCTTCGACAGGGATTCACCCCTCCACTTT
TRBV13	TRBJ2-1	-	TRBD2	CASSLGSSGRGEQFF	TGTGCCAGCAGCTTAGGTTCTAGCGGGAGGGGTGAGCAGTTCTTC
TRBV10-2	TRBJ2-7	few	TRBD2	CASRTSGSYEQYF	TGCGCCAGCAGGACTAGCGGGAGCTACGAGCAGTACTTC
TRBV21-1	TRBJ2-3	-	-	CASGDRATDTQYF	TGTGCCAGCGGGGACAGGGCAACAGATACGCAGTATTTT
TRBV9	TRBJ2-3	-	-	CASSVGAIPTDTQYF	TGTGCCAGCAGCGTAGGGGCCATCCCCACAGATACGCAGTATTTT
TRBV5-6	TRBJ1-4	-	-	CASSLAPSGEKLFF	TGTGCCAGCAGCTTGGCCCCTTCAGGGGAAAAACTGTTTTTT
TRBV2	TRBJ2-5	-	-	CASRTDQETQYF	TGTGCCAGCAGGACTGACCAAGAGACCCAGTACTTC
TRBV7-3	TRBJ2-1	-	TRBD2	CASSFYGRAVHEQFF	TGTGCCAGCAGCTTCTACGGGAGGGCCGTCCATGAGCAGTTCTTC
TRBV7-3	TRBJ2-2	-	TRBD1	CASSPWLTGLNTGELFF	TGTGCCAGCAGCCCATGGCTGACAGGGTTGAACACCGGGGAGCTGTTTTTT
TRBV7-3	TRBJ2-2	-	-	CASSPRKNAGLNTGELFF	TGTGCCAGCAGCCCTCGGAAGAATGCGGGCTTGAACACCGGGGAGCTGTTTTTT
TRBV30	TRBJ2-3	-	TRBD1	CAWSLQGGPQYF	TGTGCCTGGAGCCTACAGGGGGGACCGCAGTATTTT
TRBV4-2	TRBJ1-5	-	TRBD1	CASSQDRLYQPQHF	TGTGCCAGCAGCCAGGACAGGTTATATCAGCCCCAGCATTTT
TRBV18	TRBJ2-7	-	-	CASSPSESSYEQYF	TGTGCCAGCTCACCTTCGGAGAGCTCCTACGAGCAGTACTTC
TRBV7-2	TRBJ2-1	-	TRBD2	CASSLASGQYNEQFF	TGTGCCAGCAGCTTAGCTAGCGGGCAATACAATGAGCAGTTCTTC
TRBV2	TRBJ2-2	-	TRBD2	CASSGLAGGTGELFF	TGTGCCAGCAGTGGACTAGCGGGAGGAACCGGGGAGCTGTTTTTT
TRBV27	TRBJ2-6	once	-	CASSSGFSGANVLTF	TGTGCCAGCAGTTCAGGTTTCTCTGGGGCCAACGTCCTGACTTTC
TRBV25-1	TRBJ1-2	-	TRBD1	CASTPGQGLGYTF	TGTGCCAGCACTCCGGGACAGGGGTTGGGCTACACCTTC